This T cell receptor (beta chain) was captured in a study of blood T cell repertoires in COVID-19. Turning to the study itself: T cells, B-cell-depleted T cells, or PBMCs supplied cDNA or gDNA.

This clone occurred once. In the source study's methods: Reference gene primer amplification in the assay estimated nucleated cell counts. Clones were read by immunoSEQ multiplex PCR, and TCRdb kept only the in-frame ones, dropping some. V and J calls and clone size are copied from that table; D and trimming were computed from the DNA. The table includes about 230,000 clones, about 88% detected once. CDR3 size: 13 residues. Trimming took off 3 bases at V and 9 bases at J, with 12 bases between the two ends. Germline V gene lookup returns CDR1 KGHSH and CDR2 LQKENI. The specimen sequenced was peripheral blood. The origin of this receptor is a woman in her sixties or seventies with acute or convalescent COVID-19. V and J are TRBV18 and TRBJ2-1; a possible D gene is TRBD2 (5 bases). The DNA for the CDR3 is TGTGCCAGCTCACCGGCTAGCTCACTTGAGCAGTTCTTC. The encoded protein is CASSPASSLEQFF.